This is a list of T cell receptor beta chains from one sample in a study of T cells in tuberculosis. Method: immunoSEQ multiplex PCR; TCRdb's copy keeps in-frame clones and lacks some. The sample records approximately 35,000 clones, over 95% being singletons. Sequenced sample: PBMCs. These receptors all come from a donor aged 10 to 29 with latent tuberculosis or without tuberculosis infection. The CDR3 runs from the conserved cysteine through the conserved F or W. D genes are given only for firm matches. Clone size appears in some rows only: once, few, many, or a class for an expanded clone.

clone size: -; J gene: TRBJ1-3; V gene: TRBV6-6; D gene: TRBD1; CDR3 protein: CASIQGLHSGNTIYF; CDR3 DNA: TGTGCCAGCATACAGGGGCTACACTCTGGAAACACCATATATTTT
clone size: -; J gene: TRBJ1-2; V gene: TRBV30; D gene: -; CDR3 protein: CAWSFSGPPQLYGYTF; CDR3 DNA: TGTGCCTGGAGTTTCTCTGGTCCCCCTCAACTCTATGGCTACACCTTC
clone size: -; J gene: TRBJ1-1; V gene: TRBV9; D gene: -; CDR3 protein: CASSPGRGGAFF; CDR3 DNA: TGTGCCAGCAGCCCAGGGAGGGGGGGAGCTTTCTTT
clone size: once; J gene: TRBJ2-2; V gene: TRBV19; D gene: -; CDR3 protein: CASSIIRGTGELFF; CDR3 DNA: TGTGCCAGTAGTATCATAAGGGGGACCGGGGAGCTGTTTTTT
clone size: -; J gene: TRBJ2-5; V gene: TRBV18; D gene: -; CDR3 protein: CASSLLNDPTGVTQYF; CDR3 DNA: TGTGCCAGCTCACTGCTGAATGACCCGACGGGAGTGACCCAGTACTTC
clone size: -; J gene: TRBJ1-2; V gene: TRBV5-6; D gene: TRBD1; CDR3 protein: CASSARTGGYNYGYTF; CDR3 DNA: TGTGCCAGCAGCGCCCGGACAGGGGGATATAACTATGGCTACACCTTC
clone size: -; J gene: TRBJ1-2; V gene: TRBV4-2; D gene: -; CDR3 protein: CASSRLQGGSGGYTF; CDR3 DNA: TGTGCCAGCAGCCGATTACAGGGTGGTTCGGGTGGCTACACCTTC
clone size: few; J gene: TRBJ1-6; V gene: TRBV7-2; D gene: TRBD1; CDR3 protein: CASSWDRDNSPLHF; CDR3 DNA: TGTGCCAGCAGTTGGGACAGGGATAATTCACCCCTCCACTTT
clone size: -; J gene: TRBJ1-1; V gene: TRBV7-2; D gene: TRBD1; CDR3 protein: CASSSRPGTGVQRAFF; CDR3 DNA: TGTGCCAGCAGCTCCCGCCCGGGGACAGGCGTACAGCGGGCTTTCTTT
clone size: -; J gene: TRBJ1-5; V gene: TRBV2; D gene: -; CDR3 protein: CASNQGRAKPQHF; CDR3 DNA: TGTGCCAGCAATCAGGGTCGGGCAAAGCCCCAGCATTTT
clone size: -; J gene: TRBJ2-7; V gene: TRBV5-4; D gene: TRBD2; CDR3 protein: CASSLGGSTAYEQYF; CDR3 DNA: TGTGCCAGCAGCTTAGGCGGGAGTACCGCCTACGAGCAGTACTTC
clone size: -; J gene: TRBJ2-1; V gene: TRBV5-1; D gene: -; CDR3 protein: CASSLRSYNEQFF; CDR3 DNA: TGCGCCAGCAGCTTGAGGAGCTACAATGAGCAGTTCTTC
clone size: -; J gene: TRBJ2-7; V gene: TRBV18; D gene: TRBD1; CDR3 protein: CASSIGDRSYEQYF; CDR3 DNA: TGTGCCAGCTCTATAGGGGACAGGAGCTACGAGCAGTACTTC
clone size: -; J gene: TRBJ1-5; V gene: TRBV2; D gene: -; CDR3 protein: CASGDTVFGPQHF; CDR3 DNA: TGTGCCAGCGGGGACACCGTGTTTGGGCCCCAGCATTTT
clone size: -; J gene: TRBJ2-5; V gene: TRBV7-2; D gene: TRBD2; CDR3 protein: CASSSGLAGGVTQYF; CDR3 DNA: TGTGCCAGCAGCTCCGGACTAGCGGGGGGGGTGACCCAGTACTTC
clone size: once; J gene: TRBJ2-1; V gene: TRBV4-1; D gene: TRBD2; CDR3 protein: CASSTRTSGSSYNEQFF; CDR3 DNA: TGCGCCAGCAGTACCCGGACTAGCGGAAGCTCCTACAATGAGCAGTTCTTC
clone size: -; J gene: TRBJ2-5; V gene: TRBV5-1; D gene: TRBD1; CDR3 protein: CASTGTDQETQYF; CDR3 DNA: TGCGCCAGCACCGGGACAGACCAAGAGACCCAGTACTTC
clone size: -; J gene: TRBJ1-2; V gene: TRBV11-2; D gene: TRBD1; CDR3 protein: CASTQTRGLVGNYGYTF; CDR3 DNA: TGTGCCAGCACCCAAACCAGGGGGCTGGTTGGTAACTATGGCTACACCTTC
clone size: -; J gene: TRBJ1-1; V gene: TRBV29-1; D gene: TRBD1; CDR3 protein: CSVEKGDRGFEAFF; CDR3 DNA: TGCAGCGTTGAAAAGGGCGACAGGGGGTTTGAAGCTTTCTTT
clone size: -; J gene: TRBJ1-1; V gene: TRBV6-5; D gene: -; CDR3 protein: CASTSGGRNTEAFF; CDR3 DNA: TGTGCCAGCACCTCCGGAGGGCGGAACACTGAAGCTTTCTTT
clone size: -; J gene: TRBJ2-1; V gene: TRBV6-4; D gene: TRBD2; CDR3 protein: CASSHSGRALDEQFF; CDR3 DNA: TGTGCCAGCAGCCATAGCGGGAGGGCGTTGGATGAGCAGTTCTTC
clone size: once; J gene: TRBJ1-2; V gene: TRBV15; D gene: -; CDR3 protein: CATSRDLESDGYTF; CDR3 DNA: TGTGCCACCAGCAGAGATCTTGAGTCGGATGGCTACACCTTC
clone size: -; J gene: TRBJ2-1; V gene: TRBV29-1; D gene: -; CDR3 protein: CSVEASGDEQFF; CDR3 DNA: TGCAGCGTTGAAGCCTCCGGGGATGAGCAGTTCTTC
clone size: once; J gene: TRBJ2-3; V gene: TRBV25-1; D gene: TRBD1; CDR3 protein: CASTSDRGTDTQYF; CDR3 DNA: TGTGCCAGCACCTCGGACAGGGGAACAGATACGCAGTATTTT
clone size: -; J gene: TRBJ1-5; V gene: TRBV5-6; D gene: -; CDR3 protein: CASSLVSRGWSGVDQPQHF; CDR3 DNA: TGTGCCAGCAGCTTGGTTTCCAGAGGATGGAGCGGGGTAGATCAGCCCCAGCATTTT
clone size: -; J gene: TRBJ1-4; V gene: TRBV29-1; D gene: TRBD1; CDR3 protein: CSVETTHRGKLFF; CDR3 DNA: TGCAGCGTTGAGACTACCCACAGGGGAAAACTGTTTTTT
clone size: -; J gene: TRBJ2-2; V gene: TRBV7-2; D gene: TRBD1; CDR3 protein: CASSSGQGTGELFF; CDR3 DNA: TGTGCCAGCAGCTCTGGACAGGGCACCGGGGAGCTGTTTTTT
clone size: -; J gene: TRBJ2-5; V gene: TRBV9; D gene: TRBD2; CDR3 protein: CASSVGSGGETQYF; CDR3 DNA: TGTGCCAGCAGCGTAGGTAGCGGGGGGGAGACCCAGTACTTC
clone size: -; J gene: TRBJ1-3; V gene: TRBV15; D gene: TRBD1; CDR3 protein: CATSRAPGQFLSGNTIYF; CDR3 DNA: TGTGCCACCAGCAGGGCCCCGGGACAGTTCCTCTCTGGAAACACCATATATTTT
clone size: -; J gene: TRBJ2-7; V gene: TRBV10-3; D gene: TRBD2; CDR3 protein: CAILAGSYEQYF; CDR3 DNA: TGTGCCATCTTAGCGGGGTCGTACGAGCAGTACTTC
clone size: -; J gene: TRBJ2-1; V gene: TRBV19; D gene: TRBD2; CDR3 protein: CASSISTSGRAGSYNEQFF; CDR3 DNA: TGTGCCAGTAGTATATCAACTAGCGGGAGGGCCGGCTCCTACAATGAGCAGTTCTTC
clone size: -; J gene: TRBJ2-5; V gene: TRBV4-1; D gene: TRBD2; CDR3 protein: CASSRGGQETQYF; CDR3 DNA: TGCGCCAGCAGCCGCGGGGGGCAAGAGACCCAGTACTTC
clone size: -; J gene: TRBJ2-7; V gene: TRBV6-5; D gene: TRBD1; CDR3 protein: CASSFRTGYYEQYF; CDR3 DNA: TGTGCCAGCAGTTTTCGGACAGGCTACTACGAGCAGTACTTC
clone size: few; J gene: TRBJ1-6; V gene: TRBV10-3; D gene: TRBD1; CDR3 protein: CATKIQQGKNSPLHF; CDR3 DNA: TGTGCCACCAAAATCCAACAGGGGAAAAATTCACCCCTCCACTTT
clone size: -; J gene: TRBJ1-1; V gene: TRBV5-1; D gene: TRBD1; CDR3 protein: CASSLRDSNTEAFF; CDR3 DNA: TGCGCCAGCAGCCTAAGGGACAGCAACACTGAAGCTTTCTTT
clone size: -; J gene: TRBJ2-1; V gene: TRBV27; D gene: TRBD2; CDR3 protein: CASTRRGTKYNEQFF; CDR3 DNA: TGTGCCAGCACACGCCGCGGGACTAAATACAATGAGCAGTTCTTC
clone size: -; J gene: TRBJ2-3; V gene: TRBV6-6; D gene: -; CDR3 protein: CASSPLRGNTDTQYF; CDR3 DNA: TGTGCCAGCAGTCCCCTCCGGGGGAACACAGATACGCAGTATTTT
clone size: -; J gene: TRBJ2-7; V gene: TRBV7-7; D gene: -; CDR3 protein: CASSSSISSSYEQYF; CDR3 DNA: TGTGCTAGCAGCTCTAGCATTTCGAGCTCCTACGAGCAGTACTTC
clone size: -; J gene: TRBJ2-3; V gene: TRBV5-1; D gene: -; CDR3 protein: CASSLSQGTDTQYF; CDR3 DNA: TGCGCCAGCAGCTTGAGTCAGGGCACAGATACGCAGTATTTT
clone size: -; J gene: TRBJ2-7; V gene: TRBV7-9; D gene: -; CDR3 protein: CASSPQDYEQYF; CDR3 DNA: TGTGCCAGCAGCCCACAAGACTACGAGCAGTACTTC
clone size: -; J gene: TRBJ2-1; V gene: TRBV7-9; D gene: TRBD1; CDR3 protein: CASSRTGSSYNEQFF; CDR3 DNA: TGTGCCAGCAGCAGGACAGGGAGCTCCTACAATGAGCAGTTCTTC
clone size: -; J gene: TRBJ2-7; V gene: TRBV27; D gene: -; CDR3 protein: CASSLVFGRAPHEQYF; CDR3 DNA: TGTGCCAGCAGTTTGGTTTTCGGCAGGGCTCCCCACGAGCAGTACTTC
clone size: -; J gene: TRBJ2-5; V gene: TRBV6-5; D gene: TRBD1; CDR3 protein: CASSRGTAKETQYF; CDR3 DNA: TGTGCCAGCAGCCGTGGGACAGCCAAAGAGACCCAGTACTTC
clone size: -; J gene: TRBJ2-7; V gene: TRBV23-1; D gene: TRBD2; CDR3 protein: CASSQSVAGGPYEQYF; CDR3 DNA: TGCGCCAGCAGTCAATCAGTAGCGGGAGGACCCTACGAGCAGTACTTC
clone size: -; J gene: TRBJ2-7; V gene: TRBV9; D gene: TRBD1; CDR3 protein: CASSVSPGQGYEQYF; CDR3 DNA: TGTGCCAGCAGCGTATCCCCGGGACAGGGGTACGAGCAGTACTTC
clone size: -; J gene: TRBJ2-7; V gene: TRBV14; D gene: -; CDR3 protein: CASSQVLVRAYEQYF; CDR3 DNA: TGTGCCAGCAGCCAAGTGTTAGTACGCGCCTACGAGCAGTACTTC
clone size: once; J gene: TRBJ1-2; V gene: TRBV7-9; D gene: -; CDR3 protein: CASSWDTTNYGYTF; CDR3 DNA: TGTGCCAGCAGCTGGGACACCACTAACTATGGCTACACCTTC